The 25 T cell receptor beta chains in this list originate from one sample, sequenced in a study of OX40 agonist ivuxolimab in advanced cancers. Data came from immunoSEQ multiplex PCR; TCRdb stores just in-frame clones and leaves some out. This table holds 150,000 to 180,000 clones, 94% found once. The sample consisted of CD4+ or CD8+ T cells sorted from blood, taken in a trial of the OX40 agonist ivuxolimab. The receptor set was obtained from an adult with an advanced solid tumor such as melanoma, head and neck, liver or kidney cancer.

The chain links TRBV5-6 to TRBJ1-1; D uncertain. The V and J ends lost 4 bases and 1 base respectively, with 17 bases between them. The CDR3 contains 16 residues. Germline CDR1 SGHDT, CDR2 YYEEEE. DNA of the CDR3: TGTGCCAGCAGCCCACTTGTCGGGGTGAGGAACACTGAAGCTTTCTTT. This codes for CASSPLVGVRNTEAFF.

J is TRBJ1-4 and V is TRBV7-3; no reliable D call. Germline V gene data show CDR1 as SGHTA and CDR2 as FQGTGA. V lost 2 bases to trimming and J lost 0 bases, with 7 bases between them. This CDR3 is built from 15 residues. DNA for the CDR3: TGTGCCAGCAGCTTAGAATCCGCAACTAATGAAAAACTGTTTTTT. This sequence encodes CASSLESATNEKLFF. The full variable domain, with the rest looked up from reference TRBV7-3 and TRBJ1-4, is GAGVSQTPSNKVTEKGKYVELRCDPISGHTALYWYRQSLGQGPEFLIYFQGTGAADDSGLPNDRFFAVRPEGSVSTLKIQRTERGDSAVYLCASSLESATNEKLFFGSGTQLSVL.

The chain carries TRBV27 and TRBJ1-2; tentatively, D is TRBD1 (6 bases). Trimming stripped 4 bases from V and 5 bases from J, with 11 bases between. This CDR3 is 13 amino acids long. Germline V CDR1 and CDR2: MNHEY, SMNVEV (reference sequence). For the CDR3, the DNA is TGTGCCAGCAGTTCCGGACAGTGGTATGGCTACACCTTC. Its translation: CASSSGQWYGYTF.

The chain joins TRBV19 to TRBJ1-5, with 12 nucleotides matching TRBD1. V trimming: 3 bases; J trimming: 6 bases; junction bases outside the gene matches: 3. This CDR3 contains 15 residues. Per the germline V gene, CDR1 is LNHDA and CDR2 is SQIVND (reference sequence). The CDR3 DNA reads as TGTGCCAGTAGTATCGGGACAGGGGGCACTCAGCCCCAGCATTTT. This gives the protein CASSIGTGGTQPQHF.

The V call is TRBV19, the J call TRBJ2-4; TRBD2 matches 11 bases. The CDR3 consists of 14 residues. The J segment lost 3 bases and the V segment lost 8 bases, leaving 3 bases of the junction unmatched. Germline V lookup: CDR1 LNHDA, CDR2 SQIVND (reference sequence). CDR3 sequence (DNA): TGTGCCAGTGTTAGCGGGGGGGACAAAAACATTCAGTACTTC. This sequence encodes CASVSGGDKNIQYF.

The CDR3 bases are TGTGCCCCAGTGGGGACCCAGTACTTC. It yields the protein CAPVGTQYF. The rearrangement joins TRBV7-9 to TRBJ2-5; the D is unclear. Germline CDR1 reads SEHNR; CDR2 reads FQNEAQ (reference sequence). The V and J ends lost 11 bases and 7 bases respectively, with 8 bases between them. The CDR3 length is 9 residues.

CDR3 residues: CASTRTASTEAFF. The CDR3 coding sequence is TGTGCCAGCACGCGAACAGCTTCCACTGAAGCTTTCTTT. The V and J genes are TRBV7-2 and TRBJ1-1; D not certain. Trimming pared 7 bases from V and 4 bases from J, leaving 13 bases between. Germline values: CDR1 SGHTA, CDR2 FQGNSA. The CDR3 has 13 residues.

This chain's CDR3 is CATSRDGLWGYTF. The CDR3 DNA reads TGTGCCACCAGCAGGGACGGCTTATGGGGCTACACCTTC. The genes are TRBV15 and TRBJ1-2; D remains ambiguous. Germline CDR1 and CDR2: LNHNV and YYDKDF (reference sequence). Between the trimmed V and J ends, which lost 3 bases and 8 bases, there was a span of 13 bases. The CDR3 runs 13 residues.

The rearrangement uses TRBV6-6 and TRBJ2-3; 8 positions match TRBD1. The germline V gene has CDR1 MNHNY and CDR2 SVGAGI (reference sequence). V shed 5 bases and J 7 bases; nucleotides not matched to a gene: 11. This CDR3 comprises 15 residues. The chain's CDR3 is CASSKQGDPGHTQYF. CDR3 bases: TGTGCCAGCAGTAAACAGGGGGATCCGGGGCATACGCAGTATTTT.

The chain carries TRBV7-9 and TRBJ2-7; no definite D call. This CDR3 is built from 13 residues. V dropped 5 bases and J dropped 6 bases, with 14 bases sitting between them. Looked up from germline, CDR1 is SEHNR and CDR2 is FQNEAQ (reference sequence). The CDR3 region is CASSPLGRREQYF. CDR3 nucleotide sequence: TGTGCCAGCAGCCCACTTGGCAGGCGCGAGCAGTACTTC. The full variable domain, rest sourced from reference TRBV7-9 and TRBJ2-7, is DTGVSQNPRHKITKRGQNVTFRCDPISEHNRLYWYRQTLGQGPEFLTYFQNEAQLEKSRLLSDRFSAERPKGSFSTLEIQRTEQGDSAMYLCASSPLGRREQYFGPGTRLTVT.

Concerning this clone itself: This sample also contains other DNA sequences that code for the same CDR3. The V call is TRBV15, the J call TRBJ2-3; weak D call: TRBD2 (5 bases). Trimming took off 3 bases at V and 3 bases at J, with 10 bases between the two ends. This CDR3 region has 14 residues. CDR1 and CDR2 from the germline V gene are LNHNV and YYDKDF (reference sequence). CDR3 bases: TGTGCCACCAGCAGGGCCGGGGTAACAGATACGCAGTATTTT. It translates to CATSRAGVTDTQYF.

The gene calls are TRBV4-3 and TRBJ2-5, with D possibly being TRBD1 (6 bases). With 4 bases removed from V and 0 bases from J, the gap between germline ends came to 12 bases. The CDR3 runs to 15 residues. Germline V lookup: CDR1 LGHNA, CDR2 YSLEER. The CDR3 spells CASSRITGYQETQYF. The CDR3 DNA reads TGCGCCAGCAGCCGCATAACAGGGTACCAAGAGACCCAGTACTTC.

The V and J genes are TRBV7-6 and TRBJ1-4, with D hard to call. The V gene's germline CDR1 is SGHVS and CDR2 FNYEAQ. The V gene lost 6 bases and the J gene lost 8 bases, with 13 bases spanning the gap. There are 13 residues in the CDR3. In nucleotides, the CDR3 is TGTGCCAGCAGTTCTCTCGCGGGGGAAAAACTGTTTTTT. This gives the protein CASSSLAGEKLFF.

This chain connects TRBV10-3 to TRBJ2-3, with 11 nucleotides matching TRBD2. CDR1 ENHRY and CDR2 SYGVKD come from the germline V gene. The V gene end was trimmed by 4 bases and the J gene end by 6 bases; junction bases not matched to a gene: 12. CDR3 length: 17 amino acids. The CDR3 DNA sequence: TGTGCCATCAGTGGTTACCTTAGCGGGGGGGCCGAGGATACGCAGTATTTT. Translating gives CAISGYLSGGAEDTQYF.

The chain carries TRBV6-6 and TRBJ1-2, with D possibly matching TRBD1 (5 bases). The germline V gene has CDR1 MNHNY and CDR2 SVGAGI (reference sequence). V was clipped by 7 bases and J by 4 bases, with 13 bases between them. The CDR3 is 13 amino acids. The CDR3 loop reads CASTGEGAYGYTF. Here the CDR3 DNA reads TGTGCCAGCACCGGCGAAGGGGCCTATGGCTACACCTTC.

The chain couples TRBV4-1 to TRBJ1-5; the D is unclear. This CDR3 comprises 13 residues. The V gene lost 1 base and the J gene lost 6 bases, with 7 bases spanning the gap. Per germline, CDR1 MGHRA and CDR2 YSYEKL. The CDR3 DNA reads TGCGCCAGCAGCCAAGTCCATGGTCAGCCCCAGCATTTT. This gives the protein CASSQVHGQPQHF.

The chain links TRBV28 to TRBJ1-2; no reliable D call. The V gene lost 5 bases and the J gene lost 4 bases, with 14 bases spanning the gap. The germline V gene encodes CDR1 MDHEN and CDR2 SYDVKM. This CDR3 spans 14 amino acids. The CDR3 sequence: CASSIARLSYGYTF. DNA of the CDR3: TGTGCCAGCAGTATCGCCAGGTTGTCCTATGGCTACACCTTC.

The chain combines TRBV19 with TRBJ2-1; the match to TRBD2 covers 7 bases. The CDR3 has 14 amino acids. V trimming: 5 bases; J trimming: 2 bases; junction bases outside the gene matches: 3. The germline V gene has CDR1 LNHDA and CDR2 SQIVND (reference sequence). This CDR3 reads CASSGGLAYNEQFF. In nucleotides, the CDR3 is TGTGCCAGTAGTGGCGGACTAGCCTACAATGAGCAGTTCTTC.

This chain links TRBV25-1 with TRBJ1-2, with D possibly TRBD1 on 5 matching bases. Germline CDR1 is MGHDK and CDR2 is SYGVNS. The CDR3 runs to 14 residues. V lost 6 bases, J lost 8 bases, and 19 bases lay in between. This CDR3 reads CASSSRAEKGGYTF. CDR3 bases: TGTGCCAGCAGCTCCAGGGCGGAGAAGGGGGGCTACACCTTC.

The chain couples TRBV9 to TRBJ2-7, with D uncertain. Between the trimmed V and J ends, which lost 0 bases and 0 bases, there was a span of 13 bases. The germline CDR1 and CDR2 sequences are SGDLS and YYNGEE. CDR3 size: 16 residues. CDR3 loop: CASSVGADTTSYEQYF. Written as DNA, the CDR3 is TGTGCCAGCAGCGTAGGTGCCGATACGACCTCCTACGAGCAGTACTTC.

Here the CDR3 DNA reads TGTGCCAGCAGCCACACAGATACGCAGTATTTT. Translating gives CASSHTDTQYF. The chain couples TRBV7-2 to TRBJ2-3; D gene uncertain. The CDR3 length is 11 residues. V was cut by 5 bases and J by 2 bases, with 2 bases left in between. Germline CDR1 is SGHTA and CDR2 is FQGNSA.

The CDR3 region has the DNA TGTGCCAGCGAACGTTCTGGCTACACCTTC. Residues: CASERSGYTF. The chain combines TRBV28 with TRBJ1-2; D uncertain. Looked up from germline, CDR1 is MDHEN and CDR2 is SYDVKM. V lost 8 bases to trimming and J lost 7 bases, with 8 bases between them. This CDR3 is built from 10 residues.

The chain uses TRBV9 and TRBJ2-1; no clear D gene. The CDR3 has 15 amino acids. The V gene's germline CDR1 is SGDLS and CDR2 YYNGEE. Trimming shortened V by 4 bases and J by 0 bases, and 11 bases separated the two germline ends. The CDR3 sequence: CASSLQLSSYNEQFF. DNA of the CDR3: TGTGCCAGCAGCCTTCAGCTGTCCTCCTACAATGAGCAGTTCTTC.

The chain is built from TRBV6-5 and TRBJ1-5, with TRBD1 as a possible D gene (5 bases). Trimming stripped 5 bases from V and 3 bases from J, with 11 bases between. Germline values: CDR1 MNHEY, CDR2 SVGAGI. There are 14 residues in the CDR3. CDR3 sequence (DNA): TGTGCCAGCAGTACTCAGGGATACAATCAGCCCCAGCATTTT. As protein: CASSTQGYNQPQHF.

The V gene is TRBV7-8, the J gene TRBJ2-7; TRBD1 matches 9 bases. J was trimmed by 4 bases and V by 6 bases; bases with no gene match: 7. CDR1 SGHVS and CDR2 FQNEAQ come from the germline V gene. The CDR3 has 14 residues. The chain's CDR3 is CASRNRGQGYEQYF. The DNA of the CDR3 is TGTGCCAGCAGAAACAGGGGACAGGGTTACGAGCAGTACTTC.